This T cell receptor beta chain was documented in a study of regulatory T cells in long-lasting Graves disease (dated by TCRdb to the early 2020s). A note on the overall study: Persistent Graves' disease was defined as antithyroid drug treatment for over 5 years with persistently positive TSH receptor autoantibodies. The study was registered as a clinical trial and conducted in China. Antithyroid drugs had been taken for approximately ten years on average by persistent Graves' disease patients in the clinical cohort. A total of roughly 35 samples underwent TCR sequencing: roughly 13 from persistent and roughly 20 from newly diagnosed Graves' disease patients. This study used TCR sequencing and RNA sequencing of peripheral blood to compare persistent Graves' disease patients against newly diagnosed Graves' disease patients. Findings and caveats that apply to the study as a whole: Preferential use of TRBV28, TRBJ1-2 and TRBJ2-5 was observed in persistent disease, whereas TRBV20-1 and TRBJ2-1 were favored in newly diagnosed disease. The small sample size was acknowledged by the authors as a limitation that may reduce accuracy. Sequencing and analysis were limited to the TCR beta chain. Only peripheral blood was studied, because thyroid tissue, the primary lesion, was inaccessible. Compared with newly diagnosed patients, persistent Graves' disease patients had lower TCR Shannon entropy and fewer highly expanded clones, which suggests clonal expansion. Patients with persistent disease shared more public clonotypes (around 3,000) than newly diagnosed patients did (more than 900).

This clonotype was seen only once. No antigen is known for it. Base quality data are lacking; no much larger clone is found one base away. One read alone is weak evidence. The sample's time point, from its label and the paper: persistent/refractory GD, antithyroid drugs over 5 years with positive TRAb. For both TCR sequencing and RNA sequencing, RNA was extracted from PBMCs using TRIzol. The diagnosis of Graves' disease followed American Thyroid Association guidelines. Patients for the study were recruited at an endocrinology department in Xi'an, China. From each patient, 7.5 to 9.5 milliliters of peripheral blood was collected into an EDTA anticoagulant tube. Ficoll Paque Plus density gradient separation was used to isolate PBMCs, and no further T cell sorting was performed. RNA quality was checked with an Agilent 2100 Bioanalyzer and agarose gel, and concentration with a NanoDrop 2000. The receptor library was made with multiplex PCR. Data came from an Illumina HiSeq 4000. To build TCR beta libraries, CDR3 regions were amplified by Arm-PCR using iRepertoire HTBI primers. PCR products were gel purified before sequencing. In the authors' own workflow: Gene usage analysis of CDR3 amino acid clonotypes relied on the roughly 64 TRBV and 13 to 15 TRBJ segments identified across samples. COPE and FqMerger were used to merge filtered high-quality paired reads into contigs. BLAST was used to align contigs to the IMGT TRBV, TRBD and TRBJ reference genes, and CDR3 was defined following IMGT. Highly expanded clones were defined as clonotypes with a frequency above 0.1%. Repertoire diversity was measured by Shannon entropy, and V-J evenness by the Gini coefficient. Public clonotypes were defined as clonotypes shared by more than one individual. TCRdb's own reprocessing of the public reads used fastp at Q25 and MiXCR and kept productive beta chains. For every CDR3 protein sequence, its rows merge into one entry that carries the most common genes and DNA. It is TCRdb's table, rather than the study itself, that gives the V and J calls and clone size. This sample comprises roughly 450,000 distinct CDR3 sequences, less than 25% of them detected only once. The ten biggest clones cover 7.8% of the sample.

The V end gives up 5 bases and the J end 8 bases, leaving 6 bases in the junction not matched to a gene. The germline V gene (reference sequence) supplies CDR1 DFQATT and CDR2 SNEGSKA. The CDR3 covers 13 residues, taking in both the cysteine and the phenylalanine. Just CDR3 DNA is preserved here, 39 bases in frame from base 1. The sequence was obtained from a female donor with Graves disease. The material sequenced was peripheral blood mononuclear cells (PBMCs), taken when the disease was refractory, from a patient treated with antithyroid drugs. The V and J genes are TRBV20-1 and TRBJ2-7, with 13 central nucleotides matching TRBD2. The DNA reads as follows: TGCAGTGCTTGGACTAGCGGGAGCGGGAAGCAGTACTTC. This codes for CSAWTSGSGKQYF.